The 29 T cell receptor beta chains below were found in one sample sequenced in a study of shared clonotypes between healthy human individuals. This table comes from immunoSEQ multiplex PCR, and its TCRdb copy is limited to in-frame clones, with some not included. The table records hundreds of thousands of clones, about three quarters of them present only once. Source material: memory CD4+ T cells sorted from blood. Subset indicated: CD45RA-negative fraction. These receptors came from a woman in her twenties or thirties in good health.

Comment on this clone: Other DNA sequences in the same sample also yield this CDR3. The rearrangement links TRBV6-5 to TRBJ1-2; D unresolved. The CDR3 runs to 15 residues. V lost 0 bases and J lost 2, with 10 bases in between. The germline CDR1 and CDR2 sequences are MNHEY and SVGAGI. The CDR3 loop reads CASSYSWTGNYGYTF. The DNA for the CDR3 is TGTGCCAGCAGTTACTCCTGGACGGGGAACTATGGCTACACCTTC.

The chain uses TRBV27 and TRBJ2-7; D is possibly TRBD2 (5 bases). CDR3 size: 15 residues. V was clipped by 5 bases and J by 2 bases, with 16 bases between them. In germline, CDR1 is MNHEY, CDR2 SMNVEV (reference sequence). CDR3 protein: CASSHAPGITYEQYF. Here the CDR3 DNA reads TGTGCCAGCAGTCACGCCCCCGGGATAACCTACGAGCAGTACTTC.

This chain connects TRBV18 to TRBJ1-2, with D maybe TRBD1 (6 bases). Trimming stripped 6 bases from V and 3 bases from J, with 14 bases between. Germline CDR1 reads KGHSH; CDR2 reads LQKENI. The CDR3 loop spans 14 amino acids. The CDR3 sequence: CASSGGAAYYGYTF. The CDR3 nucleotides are TGTGCCAGCTCTGGGGGGGCAGCTTACTATGGCTACACCTTC.

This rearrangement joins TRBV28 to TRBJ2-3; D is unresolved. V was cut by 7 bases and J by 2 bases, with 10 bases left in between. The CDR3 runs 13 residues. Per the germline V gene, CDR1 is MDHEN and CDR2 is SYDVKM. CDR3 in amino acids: CASTPTYTDTQYF. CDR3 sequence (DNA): TGTGCCAGCACCCCTACATACACAGATACGCAGTATTTT.

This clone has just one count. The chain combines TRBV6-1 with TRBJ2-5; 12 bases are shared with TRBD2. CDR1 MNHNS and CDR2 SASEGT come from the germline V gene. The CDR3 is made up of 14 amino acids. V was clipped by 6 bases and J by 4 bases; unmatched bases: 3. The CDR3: CASRRTSGTETQYF. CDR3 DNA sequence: TGTGCCAGCAGAAGGACTAGCGGGACAGAGACCCAGTACTTC.

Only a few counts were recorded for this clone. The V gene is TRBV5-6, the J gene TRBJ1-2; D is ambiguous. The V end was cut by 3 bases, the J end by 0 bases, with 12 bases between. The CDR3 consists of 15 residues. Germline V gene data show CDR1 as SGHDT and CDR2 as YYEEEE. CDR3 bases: TGTGCCAGCAGCTCTTGGAAGAAAGCTAACTATGGCTACACCTTC. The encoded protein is CASSSWKKANYGYTF.

The CDR3 DNA follows: TGTGCCAGCACCCCGGACAGGGGAAACCAGCCCCAGCATTTT. It yields the protein CASTPDRGNQPQHF. The rearrangement joins TRBV6-6 to TRBJ1-5; TRBD1 aligns across 9 bases. V lost 7 bases, J lost 7 bases, and 8 bases stayed unmatched. CDR1 and CDR2 (germline): MNHNY, SVGAGI (reference sequence). This CDR3 comprises 14 residues.

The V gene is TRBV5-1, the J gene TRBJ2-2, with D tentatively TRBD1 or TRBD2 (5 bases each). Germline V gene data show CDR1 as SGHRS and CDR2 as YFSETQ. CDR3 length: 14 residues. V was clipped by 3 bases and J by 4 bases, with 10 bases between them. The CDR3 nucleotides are TGCGCCAGCAGCTGGGACCCCGCCACCGGGGAGCTGTTTTTT. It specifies CASSWDPATGELFF.

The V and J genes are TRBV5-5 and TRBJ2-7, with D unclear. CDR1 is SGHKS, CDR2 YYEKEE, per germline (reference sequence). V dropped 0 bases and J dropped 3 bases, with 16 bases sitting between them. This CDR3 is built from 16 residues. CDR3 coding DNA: TGTGCCAGCAGCTTGGGGCTGACCCAGGTGGGCTACGAGCAGTACTTC. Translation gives CASSLGLTQVGYEQYF.

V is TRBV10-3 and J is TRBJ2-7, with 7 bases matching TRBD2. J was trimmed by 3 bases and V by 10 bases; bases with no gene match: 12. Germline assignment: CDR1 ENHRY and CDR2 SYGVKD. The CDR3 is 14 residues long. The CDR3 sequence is CATHGPGGIYEQYF. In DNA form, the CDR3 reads TGTGCCACCCATGGGCCGGGGGGTATCTACGAGCAGTACTTC.

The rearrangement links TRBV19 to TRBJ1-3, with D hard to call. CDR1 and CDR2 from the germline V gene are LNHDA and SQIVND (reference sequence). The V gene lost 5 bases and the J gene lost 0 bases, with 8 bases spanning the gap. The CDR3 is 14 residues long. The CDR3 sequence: CASSPVSSGNTIYF. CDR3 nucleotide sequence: TGTGCCAGTAGTCCCGTCAGCTCTGGAAACACCATATATTTT.

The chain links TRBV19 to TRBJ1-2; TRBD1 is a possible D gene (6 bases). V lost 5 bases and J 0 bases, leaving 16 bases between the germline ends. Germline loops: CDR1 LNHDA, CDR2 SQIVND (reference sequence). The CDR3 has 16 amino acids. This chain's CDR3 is CASSDSGAGPNYGYTF. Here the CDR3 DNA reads TGTGCCAGTAGTGATTCGGGGGCAGGCCCTAACTATGGCTACACCTTC. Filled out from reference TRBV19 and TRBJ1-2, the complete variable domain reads DGGITQSPKYLFRKEGQNVTLSCEQNLNHDAMYWYRQDPGQGLRLIYYSQIVNDFQKGDIAEGYSVSREKKESFPLTVTSAQKNPTAFYLCASSDSGAGPNYGYTFGSGTRLTVV.

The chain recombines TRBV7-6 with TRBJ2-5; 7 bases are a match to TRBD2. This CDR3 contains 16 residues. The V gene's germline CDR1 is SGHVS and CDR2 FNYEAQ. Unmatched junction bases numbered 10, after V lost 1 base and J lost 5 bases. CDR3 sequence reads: CASSLGDLARGETQYF. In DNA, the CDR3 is TGTGCCAGCAGCTTAGGGGATCTAGCGCGGGGGGAGACCCAGTACTTC.

This CDR3 reads CAISDSTRANEKLFF. The CDR3 DNA reads as TGTGCCATCAGTGATAGTACCAGAGCTAATGAAAAACTGTTTTTT. This chain connects TRBV10-3 to TRBJ1-4; no reliable D call. The germline V and J ends were trimmed by 3 bases and 3 bases, with 11 bases remaining between them. CDR1 is ENHRY, CDR2 SYGVKD, per germline. The CDR3 extends over 15 amino acids.

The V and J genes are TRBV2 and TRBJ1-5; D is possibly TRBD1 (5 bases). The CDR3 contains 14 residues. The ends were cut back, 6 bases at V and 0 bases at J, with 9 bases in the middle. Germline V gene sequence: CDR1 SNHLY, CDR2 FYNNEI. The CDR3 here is CASRRDLSNQPQHF. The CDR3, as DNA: TGTGCCAGCAGGAGGGACCTTAGCAATCAGCCCCAGCATTTT.

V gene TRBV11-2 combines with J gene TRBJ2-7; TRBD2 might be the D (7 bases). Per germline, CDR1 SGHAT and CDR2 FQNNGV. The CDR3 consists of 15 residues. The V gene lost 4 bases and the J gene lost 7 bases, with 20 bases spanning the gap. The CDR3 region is CASSYPGGRGQEQYF. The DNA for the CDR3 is TGTGCCAGCAGCTATCCCGGGGGGAGGGGACAAGAGCAGTACTTC.

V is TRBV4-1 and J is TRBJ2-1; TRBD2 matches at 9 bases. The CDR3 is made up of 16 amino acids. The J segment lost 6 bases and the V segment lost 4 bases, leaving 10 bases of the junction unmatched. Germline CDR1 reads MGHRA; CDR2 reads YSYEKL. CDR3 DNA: TGCGCCAGCAGCCCCCCGCTAGCGGGGACAATCAATGAGCAGTTCTTC. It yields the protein CASSPPLAGTINEQFF.

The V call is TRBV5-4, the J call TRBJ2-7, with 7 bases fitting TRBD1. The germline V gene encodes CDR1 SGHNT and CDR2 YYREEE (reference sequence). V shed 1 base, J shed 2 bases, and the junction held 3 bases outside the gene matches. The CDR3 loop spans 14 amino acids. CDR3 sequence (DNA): TGTGCCAGCAGCTTGTTACAGGGGCCCTACGAGCAGTACTTC. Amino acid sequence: CASSLLQGPYEQYF.

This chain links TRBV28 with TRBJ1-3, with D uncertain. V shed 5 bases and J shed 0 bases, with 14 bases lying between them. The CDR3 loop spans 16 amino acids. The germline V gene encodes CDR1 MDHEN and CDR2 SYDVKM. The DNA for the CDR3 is TGTGCCAGCAGTACCCCCAGCCCTCACTCTGGAAACACCATATATTTT. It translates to CASSTPSPHSGNTIYF. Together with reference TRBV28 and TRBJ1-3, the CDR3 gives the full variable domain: DVKVTQSSRYLVKRTGEKVFLECVQDMDHENMFWYRQDPGLGLRLIYFSYDVKMKEKGDIPEGYSVSREKKERFSLILESASTNQTSMYLCASSTPSPHSGNTIYFGEGSWLTVV.

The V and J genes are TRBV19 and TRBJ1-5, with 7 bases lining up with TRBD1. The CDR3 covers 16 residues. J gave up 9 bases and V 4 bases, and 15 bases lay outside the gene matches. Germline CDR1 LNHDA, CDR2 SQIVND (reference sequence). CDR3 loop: CASSTTGTARLWPQHF. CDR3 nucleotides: TGTGCCAGTAGTACAACCGGGACAGCTCGATTGTGGCCCCAGCATTTT. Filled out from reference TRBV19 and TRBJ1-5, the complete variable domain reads DGGITQSPKYLFRKEGQNVTLSCEQNLNHDAMYWYRQDPGQGLRLIYYSQIVNDFQKGDIAEGYSVSREKKESFPLTVTSAQKNPTAFYLCASSTTGTARLWPQHFGDGTRLSIL.

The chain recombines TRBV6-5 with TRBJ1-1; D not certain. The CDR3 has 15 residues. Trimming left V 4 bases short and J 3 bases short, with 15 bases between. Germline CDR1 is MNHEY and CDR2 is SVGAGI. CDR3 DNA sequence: TGTGCCAGCAGTTTCCGACCGGGCGCGGACACTGAAGCTTTCTTT. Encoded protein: CASSFRPGADTEAFF.

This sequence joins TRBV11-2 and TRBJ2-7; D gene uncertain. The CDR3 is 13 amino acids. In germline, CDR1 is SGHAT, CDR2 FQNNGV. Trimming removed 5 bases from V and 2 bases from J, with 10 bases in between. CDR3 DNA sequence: TGTGCCAGCAGCCCGGACGGAACCTACGAGCAGTACTTC. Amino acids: CASSPDGTYEQYF.

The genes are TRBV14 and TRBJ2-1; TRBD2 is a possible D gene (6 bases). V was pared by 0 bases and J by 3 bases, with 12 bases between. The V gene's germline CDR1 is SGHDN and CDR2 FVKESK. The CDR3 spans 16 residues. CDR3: CASSQDIGRIYNEQFF. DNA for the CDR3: TGTGCCAGCAGCCAAGATATCGGGAGAATCTACAATGAGCAGTTCTTC.

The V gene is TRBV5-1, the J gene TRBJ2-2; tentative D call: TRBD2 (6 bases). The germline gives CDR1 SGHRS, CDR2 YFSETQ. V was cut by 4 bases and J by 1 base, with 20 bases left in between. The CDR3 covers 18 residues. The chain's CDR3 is CASSALTGFSGNTGELFF. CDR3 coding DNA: TGCGCCAGCAGCGCGTTAACGGGGTTTAGCGGGAACACCGGGGAGCTGTTTTTT.

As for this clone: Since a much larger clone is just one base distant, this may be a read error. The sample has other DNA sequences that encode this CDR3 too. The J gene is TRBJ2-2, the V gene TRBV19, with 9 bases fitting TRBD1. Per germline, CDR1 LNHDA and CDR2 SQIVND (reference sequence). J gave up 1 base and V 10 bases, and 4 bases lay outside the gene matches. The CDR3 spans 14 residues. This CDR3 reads CATSGQGNTGELFF. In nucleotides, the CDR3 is TGTGCCACCTCGGGACAGGGGAACACCGGGGAGCTGTTTTTT.

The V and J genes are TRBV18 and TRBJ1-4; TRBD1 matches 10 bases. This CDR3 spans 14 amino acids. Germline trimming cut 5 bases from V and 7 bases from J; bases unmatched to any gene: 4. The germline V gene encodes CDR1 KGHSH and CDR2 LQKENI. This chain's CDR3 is CASSRDRGSEKLFF. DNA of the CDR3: TGTGCCAGCTCAAGGGACAGGGGAAGTGAAAAACTGTTTTTT.

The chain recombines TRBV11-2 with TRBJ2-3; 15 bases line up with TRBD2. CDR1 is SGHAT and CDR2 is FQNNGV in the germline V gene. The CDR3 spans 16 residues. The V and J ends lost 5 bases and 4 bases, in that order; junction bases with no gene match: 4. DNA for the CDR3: TGTGCCAGCAGCCCAGGACTAGCGGGAGGGTCAGATACGCAGTATTTT. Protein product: CASSPGLAGGSDTQYF.

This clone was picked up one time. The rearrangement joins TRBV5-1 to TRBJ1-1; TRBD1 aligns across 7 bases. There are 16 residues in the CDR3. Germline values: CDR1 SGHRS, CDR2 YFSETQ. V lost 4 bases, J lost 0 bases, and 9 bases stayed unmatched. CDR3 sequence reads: CASSPWTGAMNTEAFF. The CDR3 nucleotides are TGCGCCAGCAGCCCTTGGACAGGAGCTATGAACACTGAAGCTTTCTTT.

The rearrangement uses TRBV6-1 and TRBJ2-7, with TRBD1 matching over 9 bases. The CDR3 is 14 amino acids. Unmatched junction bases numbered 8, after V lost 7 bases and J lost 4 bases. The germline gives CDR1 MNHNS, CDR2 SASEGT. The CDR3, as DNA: TGTGCCAGCACTCGGACAGGGGAAAGGTACGAGCAGTACTTC. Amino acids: CASTRTGERYEQYF.